This TCR beta chain was documented in a study of blood T cell repertoires in COVID-19. Study as a whole: The United States, Italy and Spain provided the acute and convalescent COVID-19 samples.

Methods used by the authors: Amplification of reference gene primers provided the estimated nucleated cell counts. Produced via immunoSEQ multiplex PCR; TCRdb's table is partial and in-frame only. From that table come the V and J calls and clone size; the DNA was used to work out D and trimming. The sample has approximately 190,000 clones, about four fifths seen once. V was shortened by 2 bases and J by 4 bases, with 15 bases between the two germline ends. This CDR3 spans 15 amino acids. Germline CDR1 SGHRS, CDR2 YFSETQ. The origin of this receptor is a woman aged 40 to 50 with acute or convalescent COVID-19. Sequencing used peripheral blood. The genes are TRBV5-1 and TRBJ1-2; no reliable D call. The CDR3 spells CASSLGAEPGYGYTF. DNA of the CDR3: TGCGCCAGCAGCTTAGGAGCAGAGCCTGGCTATGGCTACACCTTC. Full variable domain (rest looked up from reference TRBV5-1 and TRBJ1-2): KAGVTQTPRYLIKTRGQQVTLSCSPISGHRSVSWYQQTPGQGLQFLFEYFSETQRNKGNFPGRFSGRQFSNSRSEMNVSTLELGDSALYLCASSLGAEPGYGYTFGSGTRLTVV.